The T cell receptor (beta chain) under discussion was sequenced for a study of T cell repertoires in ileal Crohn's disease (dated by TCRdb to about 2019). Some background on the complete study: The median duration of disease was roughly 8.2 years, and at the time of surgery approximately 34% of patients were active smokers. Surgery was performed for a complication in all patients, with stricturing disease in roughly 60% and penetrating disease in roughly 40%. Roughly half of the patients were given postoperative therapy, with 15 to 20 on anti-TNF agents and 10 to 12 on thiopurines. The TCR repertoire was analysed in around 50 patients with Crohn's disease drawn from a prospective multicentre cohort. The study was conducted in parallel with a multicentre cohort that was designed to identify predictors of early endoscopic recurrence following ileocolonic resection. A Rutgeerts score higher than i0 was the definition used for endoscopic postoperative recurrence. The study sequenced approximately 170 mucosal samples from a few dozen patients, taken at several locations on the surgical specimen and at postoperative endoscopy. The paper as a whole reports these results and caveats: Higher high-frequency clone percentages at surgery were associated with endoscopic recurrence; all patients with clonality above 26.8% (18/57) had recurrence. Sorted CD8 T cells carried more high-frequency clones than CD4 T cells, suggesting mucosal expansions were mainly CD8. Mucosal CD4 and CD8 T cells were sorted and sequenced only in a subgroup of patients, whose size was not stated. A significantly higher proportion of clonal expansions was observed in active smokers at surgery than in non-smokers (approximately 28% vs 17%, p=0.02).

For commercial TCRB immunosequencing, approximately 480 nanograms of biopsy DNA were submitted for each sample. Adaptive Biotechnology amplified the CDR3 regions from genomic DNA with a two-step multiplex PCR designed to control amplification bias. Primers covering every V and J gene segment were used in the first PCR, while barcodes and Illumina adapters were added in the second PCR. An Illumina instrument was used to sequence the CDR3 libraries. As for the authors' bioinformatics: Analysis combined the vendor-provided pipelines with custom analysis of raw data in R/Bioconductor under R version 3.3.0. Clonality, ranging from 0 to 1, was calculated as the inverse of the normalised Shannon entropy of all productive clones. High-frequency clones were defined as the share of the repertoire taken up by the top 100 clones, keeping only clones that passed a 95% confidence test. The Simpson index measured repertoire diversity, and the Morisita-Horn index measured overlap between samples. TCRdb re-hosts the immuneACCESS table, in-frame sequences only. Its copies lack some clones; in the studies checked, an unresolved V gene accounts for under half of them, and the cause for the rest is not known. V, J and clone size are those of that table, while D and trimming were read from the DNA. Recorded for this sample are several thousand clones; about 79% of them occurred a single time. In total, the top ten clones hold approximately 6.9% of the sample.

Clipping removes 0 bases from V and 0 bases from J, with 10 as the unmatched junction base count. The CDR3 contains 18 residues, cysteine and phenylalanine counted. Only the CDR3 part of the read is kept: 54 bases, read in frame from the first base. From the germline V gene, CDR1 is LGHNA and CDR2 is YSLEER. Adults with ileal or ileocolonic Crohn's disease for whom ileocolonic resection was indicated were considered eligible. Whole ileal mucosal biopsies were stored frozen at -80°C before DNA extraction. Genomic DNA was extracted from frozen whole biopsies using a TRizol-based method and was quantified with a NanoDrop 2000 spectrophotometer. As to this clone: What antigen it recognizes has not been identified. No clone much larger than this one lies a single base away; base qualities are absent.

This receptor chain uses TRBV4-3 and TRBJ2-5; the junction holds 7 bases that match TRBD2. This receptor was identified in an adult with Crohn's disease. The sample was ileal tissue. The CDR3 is CASSQDVEGGANQETQYF. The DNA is TGCGCCAGCAGCCAAGATGTAGAGGGAGGGGCTAACCAAGAGACCCAGTACTTC.